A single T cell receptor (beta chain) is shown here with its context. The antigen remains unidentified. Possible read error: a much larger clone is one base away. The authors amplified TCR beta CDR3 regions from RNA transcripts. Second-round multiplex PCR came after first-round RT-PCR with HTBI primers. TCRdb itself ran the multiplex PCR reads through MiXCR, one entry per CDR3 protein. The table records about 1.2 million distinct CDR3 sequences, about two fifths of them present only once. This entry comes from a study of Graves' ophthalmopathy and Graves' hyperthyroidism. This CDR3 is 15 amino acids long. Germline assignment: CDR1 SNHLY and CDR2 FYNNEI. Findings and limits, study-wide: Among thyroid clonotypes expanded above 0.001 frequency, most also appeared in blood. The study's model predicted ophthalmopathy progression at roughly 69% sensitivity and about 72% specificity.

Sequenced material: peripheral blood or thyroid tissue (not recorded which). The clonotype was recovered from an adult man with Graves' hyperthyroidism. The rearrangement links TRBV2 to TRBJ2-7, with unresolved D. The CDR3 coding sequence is TGTGCCAGCACCCCCTCCCGGGCAAATTCGGTCGAGCAGCACTTC. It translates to CASTPSRANSVEQHF.